This entry is about one TCR beta chain. The target of this receptor is not known. Base qualities are not provided; no much larger clone lies one nucleotide away. The entry originates in a study of T cell changes during pregnancy in multiple sclerosis (dated 2019 in TCRdb). For the study in its entirety: Changes in the T cell repertoire over the course of pregnancy were examined in this study in women with multiple sclerosis.

Library preparation was by the immunoSEQ multiplex PCR assay. TCRdb limited this immuneACCESS table to in-frame rearrangements with V and J called. A share of clones is missing; checked studies link under half to unresolved V genes, and the rest is unexplained. The sample records under 35,000 clones, more than 80% of which are singletons. Together, the top ten hold around 0.71% of the sample. Cut back by 6 bases and 3 bases, the V and J ends lie 21 bases apart. From its cysteine to its phenylalanine, the CDR3 spans 16 amino acids. CDR3 DNA only is kept here, 48 bases in frame from base 1. CDR1 and CDR2 were assigned from the germline V gene (reference sequence) as SGHKS and YYEKEE.

This chain is built from TRBV5-5 and TRBJ2-5, and TRBD1 may be the D gene, going by 5 matching bases. The sample here was CD4+ T cells from peripheral blood mononuclear cells, taken in the first trimester of pregnancy. This TCR was recovered from a female donor with multiple sclerosis, enrolled in a pregnancy study. The nucleotides are TGTGCCAGCAACTCCAGGGCCGTATTGAGAGAAGAGACCCAGTACTTC. The resulting protein is CASNSRAVLREETQYF.